The rows below give T cell receptor beta chains drawn from one sample of a study of blood T cell repertoires in COVID-19. The repertoire was sequenced with immunoSEQ multiplex PCR; TCRdb's copy has only in-frame clones and lacks some. The sample lists roughly 130,000 clones, just under 85% occurring once. Sequencing was performed on peripheral blood. The receptor source for this set is a woman between 45 and 60 years old with acute or convalescent COVID-19. CDR3s include the opening cysteine and the closing phenylalanine or tryptophan. A D gene is named only where the DNA matches it firmly. Some rows mark clone size as missing; the rest say once, few, many or name a class of expanded clone.

V	size	J	D	CDR3	DNA
TRBV5-1	-	TRBJ2-5	TRBD1	CASSPRSDRVAETQYF	TGCGCCAGCAGCCCACGGTCGGACAGGGTAGCCGAGACCCAGTACTTC
TRBV6-5	-	TRBJ1-1	-	CASSLQGNTEAFF	TGTGCCAGCAGTTTACAGGGTAACACTGAAGCTTTCTTT
TRBV29-1	-	TRBJ2-3	-	CSVEKSGGLTDTQYF	TGCAGCGTTGAAAAATCGGGGGGCCTCACAGATACGCAGTATTTT
TRBV10-1	-	TRBJ2-3	-	CASTTGVSAGEADTQYF	TGCGCCAGCACGACAGGTGTATCGGCGGGGGAGGCAGATACGCAGTATTTT
TRBV27	-	TRBJ1-1	TRBD1	CASSLIPGTGGTEAFF	TGTGCCAGCAGTTTGATCCCCGGGACAGGGGGCACTGAAGCTTTCTTT
TRBV30	once	TRBJ1-2	-	CAWRSRANYGYTF	TGTGCCTGGAGGTCCAGGGCTAACTATGGCTACACCTTC
TRBV5-1	-	TRBJ1-4	-	CASSLATDEKLFF	TGCGCCAGCAGCTTGGCCACGGATGAAAAACTGTTTTTT
TRBV29-1	-	TRBJ1-1	TRBD1	CSVEGQGTEAFF	TGCAGCGTCGAGGGACAGGGAACTGAAGCTTTCTTT
TRBV12-3/TRBV12-4	-	TRBJ1-1	-	CASSRTSGAFF	TGTGCCAGCAGCCGAACCTCGGGGGCTTTCTTT
TRBV5-1	once	TRBJ2-7	TRBD2	CASSLRRGGAYEQYF	TGCGCCAGCAGCTTGCGCCGGGGGGGGGCCTACGAGCAGTACTTC
TRBV11-2	-	TRBJ2-1	TRBD1	CASSSLGTGGYEQFF	TGTGCCAGCAGTTCCCTCGGGACAGGGGGCTATGAGCAGTTCTTC
TRBV19	few	TRBJ2-4	TRBD1	CASSIQGADIQYF	TGTGCCAGTAGTATCCAGGGGGCTGACATTCAGTACTTC
TRBV15	few	TRBJ1-2	-	CATSRDAGGKGYTF	TGTGCCACCAGCAGAGACGCGGGGGGCAAAGGCTACACCTTC
TRBV19	-	TRBJ2-7	TRBD2	CASSKLRTLAGIAYEQYF	TGTGCCAGTAGCAAACTACGGACTCTAGCGGGGATAGCCTACGAGCAGTACTTC
TRBV7-4	-	TRBJ1-4	-	CASSFLRINEKLFF	TGTGCCAGCAGCTTTCTCAGGATCAATGAAAAACTGTTTTTT
TRBV9	-	TRBJ2-3	-	CASSQTPAGTDTQYF	TGTGCCAGCAGCCAGACTCCAGCGGGCACAGATACGCAGTATTTT
TRBV5-6	few	TRBJ2-3	TRBD1	CASSWTGRDTQYF	TGTGCCAGCAGCTGGACAGGGCGGGATACGCAGTATTTT
TRBV5-5	-	TRBJ1-5	TRBD1	CASSATQMDRRNQPQHF	TGTGCCAGCAGCGCCACTCAAATGGACAGGAGAAATCAGCCCCAGCATTTT
TRBV13	-	TRBJ2-3	TRBD1	CASSYYRDSGTDTQYF	TGTGCCAGCAGCTACTACCGGGACAGTGGCACAGATACGCAGTATTTT
TRBV5-6	-	TRBJ1-6	-	CASSLARVASSYNSPLHF	TGTGCCAGCAGCTTGGCCAGGGTAGCTAGCTCCTATAATTCACCCCTCCACTTT
TRBV6-6	-	TRBJ1-3	-	CASSPSNAGAYSGNTIYF	TGTGCCAGCAGTCCCTCCAACGCAGGGGCTTACTCTGGAAACACCATATATTTT
TRBV28	-	TRBJ1-5	TRBD1	CASSLADRDINQPQHF	TGTGCCAGCAGCCTCGCCGACAGGGACATCAATCAGCCCCAGCATTTT
TRBV14	once	TRBJ1-2	-	CASSYRESDGYTF	TGTGCCAGCAGCTACAGGGAGTCGGATGGCTACACCTTC
TRBV2	-	TRBJ1-1	-	CASSLGQRNTEAFF	TGTGCCAGCAGTTTGGGACAAAGGAACACTGAAGCTTTCTTT
TRBV18	-	TRBJ1-2	-	CASSPLTGVDGYTF	TGTGCCAGCTCACCCTTGACAGGTGTCGATGGCTACACCTTC
TRBV6-5	-	TRBJ1-1	-	CASRVRLDGLTEAFF	TGTGCCAGCAGAGTCAGACTCGACGGATTGACTGAAGCTTTCTTT
TRBV25-1	-	TRBJ1-4	-	CASSEPDRFREKLFF	TGTGCCAGCAGTGAACCCGACAGGTTTCGTGAAAAACTGTTTTTT
TRBV2	-	TRBJ1-4	-	CASSKQTNEKLFF	TGTGCCAGCAGTAAACAGACTAATGAAAAACTGTTTTTT
TRBV27	-	TRBJ2-6	TRBD1	CASSLRRWQGATGANVLTF	TGTGCCAGCAGTTTAAGAAGGTGGCAGGGGGCTACTGGGGCCAACGTCCTGACTTTC
TRBV12-3/TRBV12-4	-	TRBJ1-3	-	CASRIIGNTIYF	TGTGCCAGCAGAATCATTGGAAACACCATATATTTT
TRBV3-1/TRBV3-2	-	TRBJ1-2	-	CASSQEPGGSYGYTF	TGTGCCAGCAGCCAAGAGCCCGGAGGATCCTATGGCTACACCTTC
TRBV10-1	-	TRBJ2-2	-	CASSDSGELFF	TGCGCCAGCAGTGATAGTGGGGAGCTGTTTTTT
TRBV6-1	-	TRBJ1-4	TRBD1	CASSDDRAARRILFF	TGTGCCAGCAGTGACGACAGGGCCGCGAGGAGAATACTTTTTTTT
TRBV11-2	-	TRBJ1-1	-	CASTSSDRNTEAFF	TGTGCCAGCACCTCATCCGACAGGAACACTGAAGCTTTCTTT
TRBV3-1/TRBV3-2	-	TRBJ2-7	TRBD2	CASSQGPGLAGPYEQYF	TGTGCCAGCAGCCAAGGGCCGGGACTAGCGGGGCCCTACGAGCAGTACTTC
TRBV27	-	TRBJ1-2	-	CASSEGYGYTF	TGTGCCAGCTCCGAGGGCTATGGCTACACCTTC
TRBV7-2	once	TRBJ1-1	TRBD1	CASSAGQTLPPTEAFF	TGTGCCAGCAGCGCGGGACAGACTCTTCCCCCTACTGAAGCTTTCTTT
TRBV24-1	once	TRBJ2-3	-	CATSDLGAGLFTDTQYF	TGTGCCACCAGTGATTTGGGGGCAGGCCTTTTCACAGATACGCAGTATTTT
TRBV9	-	TRBJ1-1	TRBD1	CASSVDRSYSGGVTEAFF	TGTGCCAGCAGCGTAGACCGATCGTACTCAGGGGGAGTCACTGAAGCTTTCTTT
TRBV5-6	-	TRBJ1-3	-	CASSLQAIRAGNTIYF	TGTGCCAGCAGCTTGCAAGCGATCAGGGCTGGAAACACCATATATTTT
TRBV19	-	TRBJ1-2	TRBD1	CASSPGQGGYGYTF	TGTGCCAGTAGCCCGGGACAGGGAGGCTATGGCTACACCTTC
TRBV19	once	TRBJ1-1	TRBD1	CASSPRTGGNTEAFF	TGTGCCAGTAGCCCCCGGACAGGGGGAAACACTGAAGCTTTCTTT
TRBV4-1	-	TRBJ2-1	-	CASSQEFQDYNEQFF	TGCGCCAGCAGCCAAGAATTTCAGGACTACAATGAGCAGTTCTTC
TRBV6-5	-	TRBJ1-3	TRBD1	CASSNYRGLGNTIYF	TGTGCCAGCAGCAATTACAGGGGGTTGGGAAACACCATATATTTT
TRBV30	-	TRBJ1-2	-	CAWSHRRANYGYTF	TGTGCCTGGAGTCACAGGAGAGCTAACTATGGCTACACCTTC
TRBV11-2	-	TRBJ1-2	-	CASSLGVGGYTF	TGTGCCAGCAGCTTAGGAGTCGGTGGCTACACCTTC
TRBV9	few	TRBJ2-3	TRBD1	CASSAGQGPDTQYF	TGTGCCAGCAGCGCCGGACAGGGGCCAGATACGCAGTATTTT
TRBV4-1	-	TRBJ1-6	TRBD1	CASSRLSTGRYSPLHF	TGCGCCAGCAGCCGCCTATCGACAGGGCGGTATTCACCCCTCCACTTT
TRBV7-8	-	TRBJ1-1	TRBD1	CASTPTDRLLAEAFF	TGTGCCAGCACGCCCACGGACAGGTTGTTGGCTGAAGCTTTCTTT
TRBV10-3	-	TRBJ2-5	-	CAIAAGLQETQYF	TGTGCCATCGCCGCAGGGCTGCAAGAGACCCAGTACTTC
TRBV30	once	TRBJ1-3	-	CAWSVFSGSGNTIYF	TGTGCCTGGAGTGTATTTTCGGGTTCTGGAAACACCATATATTTT
TRBV6-6	-	TRBJ1-2	TRBD1	CASSYSGTVINYGYTF	TGTGCCAGCAGTTACTCTGGGACAGTTATTAACTATGGCTACACCTTC
TRBV5-8	-	TRBJ2-1	-	CASGLGEQFF	TGTGCCAGCGGCCTCGGGGAGCAGTTCTTC
TRBV2	few	TRBJ1-1	TRBD1	CASSDRGQGNTEAFF	TGTGCCAGCAGTGACAGGGGGCAAGGGAACACTGAAGCTTTCTTT